Following are 23 T cell receptor beta chains from one sample sequenced in a study of Ad26.COV2.S vaccination and SARS-CoV-2 variants. Produced via immunoSEQ multiplex PCR; TCRdb's table is partial and in-frame only. This table has 440,000 or so clones, about 88% appearing once. Treatment reported: some 20 received Ad26.COV2.S at low or high dose, single or two shots; roughly 5 received placebo; per-sample allocation not given. Material that was analyzed had been drawn on day 63 after the first vaccine or placebo injection. The sample consisted of peripheral blood, taken in a trial of Ad26.COV2.S vaccine versus placebo. The receptor source for this set is a person aged 18-65 years who received the Ad26.COV2.S COVID-19 vaccine or a placebo.

The V call is TRBV27, the J call TRBJ2-1; a weak D match, TRBD1 (6 bases). The V end was cut by 1 base, the J end by 2 bases, with 12 bases between. CDR3 length equals 16 residues. From germline, CDR1 is MNHEY and CDR2 SMNVEV (reference sequence). CDR3 sequence: CASSLLVGAPYNEQFF. The CDR3 coding sequence is TGTGCCAGCAGTTTATTGGTGGGGGCCCCCTACAATGAGCAGTTCTTC.

The chain carries TRBV3-1 (or the pseudogene TRBV3-2) and TRBJ2-7, with TRBD1 as a possible D gene (6 bases). The ends were cut back, 3 bases at V and 2 bases at J, with 14 bases in the middle. Germline CDR1 reads LGHDT; CDR2 reads YNNKEL (reference sequence). CDR3 length: 15 residues. CDR3 coding DNA: TGTGCCAGCAGCCATCCCCTGGACAGCACCTACGAGCAGTACTTC. Amino acids: CASSHPLDSTYEQYF.

The chain employs TRBV19 and TRBJ1-1; D is unresolved. The V end was cut by 5 bases, the J end by 8 bases, with 15 bases between. Germline V gene data show CDR1 as LNHDA and CDR2 as SQIVND (reference sequence). The CDR3 spans 13 residues. CDR3 in DNA: TGTGCCAGTAGTCCCAGGAGAACCAAGGAAGCTTTCTTT. Its protein is CASSPRRTKEAFF.

The V gene is TRBV13, the J gene TRBJ1-1, with TRBD1 identical over 9 bases. V lost 7 bases to trimming and J lost 7 bases; unmatched junction nucleotides: 19. The CDR3 loop spans 17 amino acids. In germline, CDR1 is PRHDT, CDR2 FYEKMQ (reference sequence). CDR3 bases: TGTGCCAGCACACAAAGAGCCCGGGACAGGGTCCGTCTTGAAGCTTTCTTT. Translating gives CASTQRARDRVRLEAFF.

This chain links TRBV6-2 or TRBV6-3 with TRBJ2-7; no clear D gene. The germline V and J ends were trimmed by 6 bases and 3 bases, with 12 bases remaining between them. Per germline, CDR1 MNHEY and CDR2 SVGEGT. The CDR3 covers 13 residues. CDR3 protein: CASSLRSIYEQYF. Written as DNA, the CDR3 is TGTGCCAGCAGCCTCCGGTCTATCTACGAGCAGTACTTC.

The chain employs TRBV10-3 and TRBJ1-1; 7 positions agree with TRBD1. Trimming cost V 4 bases and J 1 base; bases outside gene matches: 6. The CDR3 sequence is 15 residues long. The germline CDR1 and CDR2 sequences are ENHRY and SYGVKD. CDR3 region: CAISVQGLGNTEAFF. DNA for the CDR3: TGTGCCATCAGTGTACAGGGGTTGGGGAACACTGAAGCTTTCTTT.

The CDR3 is CASSQEDLLRAGANVLTF. The CDR3 bases are TGTGCCAGCAGCCAAGAAGACCTCCTAAGGGCTGGGGCCAACGTCCTGACTTTC. The chain employs TRBV4-2 and TRBJ2-6; unclear D gene. V dropped 0 bases and J dropped 2 bases, with 14 bases sitting between them. Germline values: CDR1 LGHNA, CDR2 YNFKEQ. This CDR3 is 18 amino acids long.

The V call is TRBV28, the J call TRBJ1-6; D is possibly TRBD1 (6 bases). This CDR3 region has 17 residues. V was trimmed by 3 bases and J by 7 bases, leaving 19 bases between them. Germline CDR1 MDHEN, CDR2 SYDVKM. DNA for the CDR3: TGTGCCAGCAGTTTGTTTGCAGGGACAATGGGGAATTCACCCCTCCACTTT. Translation: CASSLFAGTMGNSPLHF.

The chain joins TRBV4-1 to TRBJ1-4; TRBD1 aligns across 9 bases. Germline CDR1 is MGHRA and CDR2 is YSYEKL. The CDR3 length is 15 residues. After removal of 6 bases from V and 8 bases from J, the junction contained 10 bases not matched to a gene. CDR3 amino acids: CASRPAGQGREKLFF. DNA of the CDR3: TGCGCCAGCAGACCGGCGGGACAGGGAAGAGAAAAACTGTTTTTT.

CDR3 bases: TGTGCCAGCAGCTCCGACAGGGGTGATGGCTACACCTTC. Translating gives CASSSDRGDGYTF. This chain uses TRBV27 with TRBJ1-2; 8 bases agree with TRBD1. The CDR3 contains 13 residues. Germline CDR1 MNHEY, CDR2 SMNVEV (reference sequence). V lost 6 bases, J lost 6 bases, and 6 bases stayed unmatched.

The chain employs TRBV28 and TRBJ1-2, with TRBD1 matching 8 bases. V lost 6 bases to trimming and J lost 4 bases; unmatched junction nucleotides: 7. Germline V gene sequence: CDR1 MDHEN, CDR2 SYDVKM. There are 14 residues in the CDR3. The CDR3 nucleotides are TGTGCCAGCAGGATCGGGACAGGAGGCTATGGCTACACCTTC. Its protein product is CASRIGTGGYGYTF.

This sequence joins TRBV5-1 and TRBJ2-2, with TRBD2 identical over 9 bases. CDR1 and CDR2 from the germline V gene are SGHRS and YFSETQ. The length of the CDR3 is 18 residues. J gave up 0 bases and V 0 bases, and 6 bases lay outside the gene matches. CDR3 sequence (DNA): TGCGCCAGCAGCTTGGGGCTAGCGGGAAACGCGAACACCGGGGAGCTGTTTTTT. This encodes CASSLGLAGNANTGELFF.

The rearrangement joins TRBV28 to TRBJ2-1; 8 nucleotides match TRBD1. The CDR3 contains 16 residues. Germline V gene data show CDR1 as MDHEN and CDR2 as SYDVKM. The V and J ends lost 6 bases and 4 bases, in that order; junction bases with no gene match: 11. This CDR3 is CASSRPGQGLYNEQFF. The CDR3 region has the DNA TGTGCCAGCAGCCGCCCCGGACAGGGTCTATACAATGAGCAGTTCTTC.

V gene TRBV5-1 combines with J gene TRBJ2-7; D may be TRBD2 (6 bases). V was trimmed by 4 bases and J by 3 bases, leaving 20 bases between them. The CDR3 is 16 amino acids. Looked up from germline, CDR1 is SGHRS and CDR2 is YFSETQ. CDR3 DNA: TGCGCCAGCAGCCAGCTCCCCCCTACTAGCAACTACGAGCAGTACTTC. It encodes CASSQLPPTSNYEQYF. Full variable domain (outside the CDR3, taken from reference TRBV5-1 and TRBJ2-7): KAGVTQTPRYLIKTRGQQVTLSCSPISGHRSVSWYQQTPGQGLQFLFEYFSETQRNKGNFPGRFSGRQFSNSRSEMNVSTLELGDSALYLCASSQLPPTSNYEQYFGPGTRLTVT.

This clone was counted only a few times. The genes are TRBV20-1 and TRBJ1-5, with D unresolved. Germline CDR1 and CDR2: DFQATT and SNEGSKA (reference sequence). The CDR3 is 12 amino acids. Trimming removed 3 bases at V and 6 bases at J, with 9 bases between. The CDR3 sequence is CSASDGPQPQHF. The CDR3 DNA reads TGCAGTGCTAGTGATGGCCCTCAGCCCCAGCATTTT.

This sequence joins TRBV4-1 and TRBJ2-3; 15 bases align to TRBD2. Trimming at V came to 4 bases and at J to 7 bases, leaving 6 bases not matched to a gene. The CDR3 has 16 amino acids. Germline values: CDR1 MGHRA, CDR2 YSYEKL. CDR3 sequence reads: CASSPGTSGRINTQYF. DNA for the CDR3: TGCGCCAGCAGCCCCGGGACTAGCGGGAGGATAAATACGCAGTATTTT.

This chain links TRBV30 with TRBJ2-5; 7 bases map to TRBD2. V dropped 1 base and J dropped 1; count of bases not matched to a gene: 3. Germline CDR1 and CDR2: GTSNPN and SVGIG (reference sequence). This CDR3 is built from 14 residues. The CDR3 spells CAWSGGLTQETQYF. CDR3 nucleotides: TGTGCCTGGAGTGGGGGACTAACCCAAGAGACCCAGTACTTC.

The chain carries TRBV6-5 and TRBJ1-1; tentatively, D is TRBD1 (6 bases). The CDR3 consists of 13 residues. The germline V and J ends were trimmed by 10 bases and 2 bases, with 14 bases remaining between them. From germline, CDR1 is MNHEY and CDR2 SVGAGI. For the CDR3, the DNA is TGTGCCACCGGGGGCAGATTTAACACTGAAGCTTTCTTT. It translates to CATGGRFNTEAFF.

V gene TRBV25-1 combines with J gene TRBJ1-2; D unclear. The CDR3 spans 13 residues. Per the germline V gene, CDR1 is MGHDK and CDR2 is SYGVNS. The V gene lost 3 bases and the J gene lost 4 bases, with 9 bases spanning the gap. For the CDR3, the DNA is TGTGCCAGCAGTGATGAGACGGTCTATGGCTACACCTTC. This gives the protein CASSDETVYGYTF.

Written as DNA, the CDR3 is TGTGCCAGCAGCACAGGACAGGGCGAGCAGTACTTC. Encoded protein: CASSTGQGEQYF. V is TRBV27 and J is TRBJ2-7; 8 nucleotides align to TRBD1. From germline, CDR1 is MNHEY and CDR2 SMNVEV (reference sequence). Trimming at V came to 6 bases and at J to 6 bases, leaving 4 bases not matched to a gene. The CDR3 length is 12 residues.

The chain links TRBV9 to TRBJ2-2; 7 nucleotides line up with TRBD2. V was clipped by 4 bases and J by 6 bases; unmatched bases: 21. This CDR3 has 19 amino acids. Germline V lookup: CDR1 SGDLS, CDR2 YYNGEE. The chain's CDR3 is CASSTHMGGSGALPGELFF. Written as DNA, the CDR3 is TGTGCCAGCAGCACCCACATGGGCGGGAGCGGAGCCCTCCCCGGGGAGCTGTTTTTT. Full variable domain (outside the CDR3, taken from reference TRBV9 and TRBJ2-2): DSGVTQTPKHLITATGQRVTLRCSPRSGDLSVYWYQQSLDQGLQFLIQYYNGEERAKGNILERFSAQQFPDLHSELNLSSLELGDSALYFCASSTHMGGSGALPGELFFGEGSRLTVL.

J is TRBJ2-2 and V is TRBV7-9; D is ambiguous. This CDR3 region has 15 residues. Germline CDR1 SEHNR, CDR2 FQNEAQ (reference sequence). The ends were cut back, 5 bases at V and 1 base at J, with 11 bases in the middle. The CDR3 nucleotides are TGTGCCAGCAGCCCCACCTGGGTGAACACCGGGGAGCTGTTTTTT. Translating gives CASSPTWVNTGELFF.

The J gene is TRBJ2-7, the V gene TRBV28; D possibly uses TRBD1 or TRBD2 (5 bases each). This CDR3 is built from 14 residues. V dropped 5 bases and J dropped 5 bases, with 16 bases sitting between them. In germline, CDR1 is MDHEN, CDR2 SYDVKM. The CDR3 nucleotides are TGTGCCAGCAGTCCGCCGGGACCCAGTAACGAGCAGTACTTC. Translating gives CASSPPGPSNEQYF.